These T cell receptor beta chains were read from a single sample in a study of early T cells in non-severe SARS-CoV-2 infection. In TCRdb, the 5' RACE reads were re-called with MiXCR into one record per CDR3 protein. The top ten hold roughly 2.9% of the sample, which has 110,000 or so distinct CDR3 sequences, 12% seen once. Sequenced: whole blood. These receptors originate from an adult who was a healthcare worker with PCR-confirmed SARS-CoV-2 infection or an uninfected control (not recorded which). The CDR3 runs from the conserved cysteine through the conserved F or W. Each record gives: D gene, J gene, V gene, clone size, CDR3 protein, CDR3 DNA. The D gene is left open where the match is weak. Clone size is stated in some rows and not others, as once, few, many or a class when expanded.

TRBD1	TRBJ1-2	TRBV20-1	few	CSATPGTEYGYTF	TGCAGTGCTACCCCCGGGACAGAATATGGCTACACCTTC
.	TRBJ2-2	TRBV7-6	.	CASSQPAGRTGELFF	TGTGCCAGCAGTCAACCAGCGGGCCGCACCGGGGAGCTGTTTTTT
.	TRBJ2-3	TRBV7-2	few	CASSLNPIDTQYF	TGTGCCAGCAGCTTAAATCCGATAGATACGCAGTATTTT
.	TRBJ1-6	TRBV20-1	many	CSANEGSPDSPLHF	TGCAGTGCAAACGAAGGGTCCCCGGATTCACCCCTCCACTTT
TRBD1	TRBJ1-1	TRBV3-1	few	CASRLRGKGTEAFF	TGTGCCAGCCGCCTCAGGGGGAAGGGCACTGAAGCTTTCTTT
.	TRBJ2-2	TRBV7-3	many	CASSLSQGTGELFF	TGTGCCAGCAGCTTATCCCAGGGGACCGGGGAGCTGTTTTTT
.	TRBJ2-2	TRBV20-1	.	CSASPHSAGPTGELFF	TGCAGTGCTAGCCCCCACTCCGCGGGACCGACCGGGGAGCTGTTTTTT
.	TRBJ1-3	TRBV29-1	.	CSVEGTPSSGNTIYF	TGCAGCGTTGAAGGGACACCGAGCTCTGGAAACACCATATATTTT
.	TRBJ1-1	TRBV6-1	.	CASRDSLNTEAFF	TGTGCCAGCAGGGACAGCCTTAACACTGAAGCTTTCTTT
.	TRBJ1-2	TRBV29-1	.	CSVYTRTVGDGYTF	TGCAGCGTTTATACTCGGACGGTAGGCGATGGCTACACCTTC
.	TRBJ2-3	TRBV20-1	few	CSARGGRGGTQYF	TGCAGTGCTAGAGGGGGACGTGGCGGAACGCAGTATTTT
TRBD2	TRBJ2-3	TRBV7-6	.	CASSPAGTSVDTQYF	TGTGCCAGCAGCCCGGCCGGGACTAGCGTCGATACGCAGTATTTT
TRBD2	TRBJ2-3	TRBV5-1	many	CASLAGANTDTQYF	TGCGCCAGCCTAGCGGGGGCAAACACAGATACGCAGTATTTT
TRBD2	TRBJ2-5	TRBV7-6	.	CASSPRLAGGGETQYF	TGTGCCAGCAGCCCCAGGCTAGCGGGGGGCGGAGAGACCCAGTACTTC
.	TRBJ1-1	TRBV29-1	few	CSVVWGTEAFF	TGCAGCGTTGTATGGGGCACTGAAGCTTTCTTT
.	TRBJ2-1	TRBV14	few	CASSQQGGGEQFF	TGTGCCAGCAGCCAGCAGGGGGGCGGTGAGCAGTTCTTC
.	TRBJ1-1	TRBV18	many	CASSPRPNTEAFF	TGTGCCAGCTCACCACGACCCAACACTGAAGCTTTCTTT
TRBD2	TRBJ2-5	TRBV29-1	few	CATGGPGETQYF	TGCGCGACGGGAGGGCCGGGGGAGACCCAGTACTTC
TRBD1	TRBJ2-5	TRBV6-6	.	CASSFPGQGAGETQYF	TGTGCCAGCAGTTTCCCGGGACAGGGGGCCGGGGAGACCCAGTACTTC
.	TRBJ2-2	TRBV11-1	many	CASSLGPGTGELFF	TGTGCCAGCAGCTTAGGGCCCGGCACCGGGGAGCTGTTTTTT
TRBD1	TRBJ1-2	TRBV3-1	.	CASSLWPLGGDGYTF	TGTGCCAGCAGCCTCTGGCCCCTAGGGGGCGATGGCTACACCTTC
TRBD1	TRBJ2-3	TRBV27	.	CASSLVGQGTDTQYF	TGTGCCAGCAGTTTAGTGGGACAGGGGACAGATACGCAGTATTTT
.	TRBJ2-3	TRBV7-6	.	CASSSRGNPDGATDTQYF	TGTGCCAGCAGCTCTCGGGGCAATCCGGACGGGGCCACAGATACGCAGTATTTT
.	TRBJ2-1	TRBV4-1	.	CASSQDAGAVYNEQFF	TGCGCCAGCAGCCAAGATGCGGGGGCGGTCTACAATGAGCAGTTCTTC
.	TRBJ1-2	TRBV5-6	few	CASSPLDLNYGYTF	TGTGCCAGCAGCCCACTCGACCTTAACTATGGCTACACCTTC
.	TRBJ2-3	TRBV7-2	few	CASSRTTYTDTQYF	TGTGCCAGCAGCCGGACTACCTACACAGATACGCAGTATTTT
TRBD1	TRBJ2-7	TRBV29-1	.	CSVVNTGGSNSYEQYF	TGCAGCGTAGTAAACACAGGGGGGAGTAACTCCTACGAGCAGTACTTC
.	TRBJ1-2	TRBV29-1	many	CSVEASQGMGGYTF	TGCAGCGTTGAAGCCTCACAAGGGATGGGAGGCTACACCTTC
.	TRBJ1-2	TRBV5-1	many	CASSLYLGDGYTF	TGCGCCAGCAGCTTGTATCTGGGAGATGGCTACACCTTC
.	TRBJ1-2	TRBV28	many	CASSLGYYGYTF	TGTGCCAGCAGTTTAGGGTACTATGGCTACACCTTC
.	TRBJ2-3	TRBV19	few	CASSGGSGGSDTQYF	TGTGCCAGTAGTGGAGGCAGCGGCGGATCAGATACGCAGTATTTT
.	TRBJ2-1	TRBV20-1	.	CSARPTSYNEQFF	TGCAGTGCTAGGCCGACTAGCTACAATGAGCAGTTCTTC
.	TRBJ1-1	TRBV30	many	CAWGLATEAFF	TGTGCCTGGGGATTGGCGACTGAAGCTTTCTTT
TRBD2	TRBJ2-7	TRBV6-6	few	CASSSPFSTLSGGEQYF	TGTGCCAGCAGTAGCCCCTTCTCCACCCTTAGCGGGGGCGAGCAGTACTTC
TRBD2	TRBJ2-3	TRBV10-3	.	CAISESKLGTSYADTQYF	TGTGCCATCAGTGAGTCGAAACTGGGGACTAGCTACGCAGATACGCAGTATTTT
TRBD2	TRBJ2-5	TRBV5-1	few	CASSLGLAGIQETQYF	TGCGCCAGCAGCTTGGGACTAGCGGGAATCCAAGAGACCCAGTACTTC
TRBD1	TRBJ2-7	TRBV28	.	CASSLSRGYEQYF	TGTGCCAGCAGTTTATCCAGGGGGTACGAGCAGTACTTC
TRBD2	TRBJ2-1	TRBV29-1	many	CSVALQRGKGDEQFF	TGCAGCGTTGCCTTACAGCGGGGGAAAGGCGATGAGCAGTTCTTC
.	TRBJ1-5	TRBV6-4	many	CASSDSLGQPQHF	TGTGCCAGCAGTGACTCGCTTGGTCAGCCCCAGCATTTT
.	TRBJ1-1	TRBV5-1	few	CASSLQGDGTEAFF	TGCGCCAGCAGCTTACAGGGCGACGGCACTGAAGCTTTCTTT
.	TRBJ2-3	TRBV13	.	CASSSRSRQYF	TGTGCCAGCAGCTCTAGAAGTAGGCAGTATTTT
.	TRBJ2-7	TRBV2	.	CASSQEGGTTYEQYF	TGTGCCAGCAGTCAAGAAGGGGGTACGACCTACGAGCAGTACTTC
TRBD1	TRBJ1-2	TRBV28	few	CASSLMTGGPYGYTF	TGTGCCAGCAGTTTAATGACAGGGGGCCCCTATGGCTACACCTTC
.	TRBJ2-7	TRBV24-1	.	CATNRQDSYEQYF	TGTGCCACCAATAGACAGGACTCCTACGAGCAGTACTTC
.	TRBJ2-7	TRBV27	few	CASSFLGNEQYF	TGTGCCAGCAGCTTCCTGGGGAACGAGCAGTACTTC
.	TRBJ2-2	TRBV7-9	few	CASSLGRGNTGELFF	TGTGCCAGCAGCTTAGGACGGGGGAACACCGGGGAGCTGTTTTTT
.	TRBJ2-5	TRBV18	many	CASSPLSAETQYF	TGTGCCAGCTCACCACTTTCGGCGGAGACCCAGTACTTC
.	TRBJ2-7	TRBV20-1	few	CSARAGGEQYF	TGCAGTGCTAGGGCCGGGGGCGAGCAGTACTTC
.	TRBJ2-3	TRBV28	once	CASKGGGGTDTQYF	TGTGCCAGCAAGGGGGGCGGGGGCACAGATACGCAGTATTTT
TRBD2	TRBJ2-3	TRBV5-1	many	CASSSGTSAAARDTQYF	TGCGCCAGCAGCTCCGGGACTAGCGCCGCAGCGAGAGATACGCAGTATTTT
TRBD2	TRBJ2-5	TRBV29-1	few	CSVRGTSGEETQYF	TGCAGCGTTAGAGGGACTAGCGGGGAAGAGACCCAGTACTTC
TRBD1	TRBJ1-5	TRBV18	many	CASSLLQGRNQPQHF	TGTGCCAGCTCACTCTTACAGGGGCGAAATCAGCCCCAGCATTTT